This T cell receptor beta chain was observed in a study of cytomegalovirus exposure and HLA in healthy donors. General observations from the study: V- and J-gene trimming in TCR beta was tied to a missense DCLRE1C variant by an analysis performed later.

Of note for this clone: As yet, its antigen is unknown.

This PCR relied on a set of 60 Vbeta primers and 13 Jbeta primers. Libraries were prepared by immunoSEQ multiplex PCR; TCRdb keeps only in-frame clonotypes and omits some of them. The sample consists of 40,000 or so clones, about 80% of them appearing once. Sequencing input: PBMCs. This clonotype was sampled from a man between 25 and 39 years old in good health and CMV-seronegative.

This CDR3 reads CASSPQLAGGANEQFF. The CDR3 region has the DNA TGTGCCAGCTCACCGCAGCTAGCGGGAGGTGCAAATGAGCAGTTCTTC. The V call is TRBV18, the J call TRBJ2-1, with TRBD2 identical over 11 bases. The germline V gene has CDR1 KGHSH and CDR2 LQKENI. CDR3 length: 16 amino acids. After removal of 3 bases from V and 7 bases from J, the junction contained 8 bases not matched to a gene.